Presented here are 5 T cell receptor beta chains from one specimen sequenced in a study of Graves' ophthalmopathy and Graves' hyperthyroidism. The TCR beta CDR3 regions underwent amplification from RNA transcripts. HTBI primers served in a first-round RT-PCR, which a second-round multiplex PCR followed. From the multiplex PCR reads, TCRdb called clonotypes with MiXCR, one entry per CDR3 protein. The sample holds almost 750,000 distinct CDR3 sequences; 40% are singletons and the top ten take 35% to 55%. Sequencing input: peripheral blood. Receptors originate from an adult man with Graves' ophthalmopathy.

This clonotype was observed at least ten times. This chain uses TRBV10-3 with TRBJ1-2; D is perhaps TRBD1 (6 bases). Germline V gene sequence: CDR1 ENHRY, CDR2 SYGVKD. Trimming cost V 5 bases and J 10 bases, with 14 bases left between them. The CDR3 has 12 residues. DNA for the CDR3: TGTGCCATCAGTCGATCAGGGGAGGACTACACCTTC. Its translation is CAISRSGEDYTF.

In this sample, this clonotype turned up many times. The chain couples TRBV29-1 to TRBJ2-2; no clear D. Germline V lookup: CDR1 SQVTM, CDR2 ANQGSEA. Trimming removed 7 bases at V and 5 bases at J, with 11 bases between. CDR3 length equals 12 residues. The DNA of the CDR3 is TGCAGCGACCTCGTGGTAACCGGGGAGCTGTTTTTT. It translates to CSDLVVTGELFF.

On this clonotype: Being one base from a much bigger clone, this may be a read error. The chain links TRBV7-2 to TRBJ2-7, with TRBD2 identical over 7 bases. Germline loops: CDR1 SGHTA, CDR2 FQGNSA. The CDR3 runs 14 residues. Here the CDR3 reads CAGSSSGALSEQYF. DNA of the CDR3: TGTGCCGGCAGCTCAAGCGGGGCGCTCAGCGAGCAGTACTTC.

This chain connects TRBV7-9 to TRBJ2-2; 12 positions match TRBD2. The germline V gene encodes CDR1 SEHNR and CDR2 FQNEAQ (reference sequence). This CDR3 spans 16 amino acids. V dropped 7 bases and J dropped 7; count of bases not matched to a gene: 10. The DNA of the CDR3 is TGTGCCAGCAAACTCCTAGCGGGGGGGCTCATCGGGGAGCTGTTTTTT. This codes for CASKLLAGGLIGELFF.

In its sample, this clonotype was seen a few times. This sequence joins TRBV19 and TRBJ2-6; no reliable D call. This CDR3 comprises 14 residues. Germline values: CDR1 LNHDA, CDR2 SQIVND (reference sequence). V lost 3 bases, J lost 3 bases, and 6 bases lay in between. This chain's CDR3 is CASSIPLGANVLTF. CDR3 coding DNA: TGTGCCAGTAGTATCCCCCTTGGGGCCAACGTCCTGACTTTC.